Listed below are T cell receptor beta chains from one sample, sequenced in a study of blood T cell repertoires in COVID-19. Sequencing used immunoSEQ multiplex PCR; TCRdb keeps in-frame clones, though not all of them. The sample shows tens of thousands of clones, about 70% of them seen only once. The sample comprised peripheral blood. The receptors shown here come from a man between 45 and 60 years old with active or convalescent COVID-19. CDR3s include the opening cysteine and the closing phenylalanine or tryptophan. Fields, in order: D gene, V gene, clone size, CDR3 length, J gene, CDR3 DNA, CDR3 protein. A D gene is named only where the DNA matches it firmly. Expanded clones are given a class, and other clones once, few, many or no size at all.

D: TRBD2; V: TRBV10-2; size: .; length: 15; J: TRBJ2-1; DNA: TGCGCCAGCAGTGAGTCTTTGGGAGGGCCTCATGAGCAGTTCTTC; CDR3: CASSESLGGPHEQFF
D: TRBD1; V: TRBV18; size: .; length: 13; J: TRBJ2-7; DNA: TGTGCCAGCTCTCCTGGACAGGGCAACGAGCAGTACTTC; CDR3: CASSPGQGNEQYF
D: .; V: TRBV7-2; size: .; length: 12; J: TRBJ1-5; DNA: TGTGCCAGCAGCCCAATCAATCAGCCCCAGCATTTT; CDR3: CASSPINQPQHF
D: TRBD2; V: TRBV9; size: few; length: 15; J: TRBJ2-1; DNA: TGTGCCAGCAGCGTAGGTAGCGGGGCTTACAATGAGCAGTTCTTC; CDR3: CASSVGSGAYNEQFF
D: TRBD1; V: TRBV2; size: .; length: 15; J: TRBJ2-3; DNA: TGTGCCAGCAGTGAGGACAGGGGGCTGACAGATACGCAGTATTTT; CDR3: CASSEDRGLTDTQYF
D: .; V: TRBV27; size: .; length: 12; J: TRBJ2-7; DNA: TGTGCCAGCAGTTTCCGGCAGGGCCAGCAGTACTTC; CDR3: CASSFRQGQQYF
D: .; V: TRBV28; size: few; length: 15; J: TRBJ1-1; DNA: TGTGCCAGCAGTTTTTCCCAGCGGATGAACACTGAAGCTTTCTTT; CDR3: CASSFSQRMNTEAFF
D: .; V: TRBV5-1; size: .; length: 13; J: TRBJ2-1; DNA: TGCGCCAGCAGTAACCCTCAAAACTCAATGCAGTTCTTC; CDR3: CASSNPQNSMQFF
D: .; V: TRBV10-1; size: .; length: 15; J: TRBJ1-2; DNA: TGCGCCAGCAGTGCCAGACAGAAACCTAACTATGGCTACACCTTC; CDR3: CASSARQKPNYGYTF
D: .; V: TRBV6-5; size: .; length: 11; J: TRBJ2-7; DNA: TGTGCCGCGGCGGCAGCCTACGAGCAGTACTTC; CDR3: CAAAAAYEQYF
D: .; V: TRBV6-6; size: few; length: 15; J: TRBJ1-4; DNA: TGTGCCAGCAGTTACTCCGGGGAAACTAATGAAAAACTGTTTTTT; CDR3: CASSYSGETNEKLFF
D: TRBD2; V: TRBV18; size: .; length: 15; J: TRBJ2-1; DNA: TGTGCCAGCTCCCTCGGGGCTAGCGGGGGGAGCGAGCAGTTCTTC; CDR3: CASSLGASGGSEQFF
D: .; V: TRBV7-9; size: .; length: 13; J: TRBJ1-6; DNA: TGTGCCAGCAGCTTAGCCCGGGAATCACCCCTCCACTTT; CDR3: CASSLARESPLHF
D: TRBD1; V: TRBV18; size: .; length: 14; J: TRBJ1-2; DNA: TGTGCCAGCTCCGAATCAGGGGGCTACTATGGCTACACCTTC; CDR3: CASSESGGYYGYTF
D: TRBD2; V: TRBV7-9; size: few; length: 17; J: TRBJ2-3; DNA: TGTGCCAGCAGCTTAGCGGATAGCGGGTTAGGCACAGATACGCAGTATTTT; CDR3: CASSLADSGLGTDTQYF
D: .; V: TRBV14; size: .; length: 14; J: TRBJ1-2; DNA: TGTGCCAGCAGCCAAGAAGAATGGGGGGGTGGCTACACCTTC; CDR3: CASSQEEWGGGYTF
D: .; V: TRBV14; size: few; length: 12; J: TRBJ2-7; DNA: TGTGCCAGCAGCATTAGCTACTACGAGCAGTACTTC; CDR3: CASSISYYEQYF
D: .; V: TRBV7-2; size: .; length: 16; J: TRBJ2-5; DNA: TGTGCCAGCAGCTTAAGTCCCAGGTTGTTACAAGAGACCCAGTACTTC; CDR3: CASSLSPRLLQETQYF
D: TRBD2; V: TRBV29-1; size: .; length: 15; J: TRBJ2-2; DNA: TGCAGCGTGGGAGGGTCGACTAGCAGAACCGGGGAGCTGTTTTTT; CDR3: CSVGGSTSRTGELFF
D: .; V: TRBV27; size: .; length: 14; J: TRBJ1-1; DNA: TGTGCCAGCAGCACTAAACCAGGGTACACTGAAGCTTTCTTT; CDR3: CASSTKPGYTEAFF
D: .; V: TRBV5-6; size: .; length: 15; J: TRBJ2-1; DNA: TGTGCCAGCAGCTTGCTGTTAGCTCCTACGAATGAGCAGTTCTTC; CDR3: CASSLLLAPTNEQFF
D: .; V: TRBV7-2; size: few; length: 15; J: TRBJ1-5; DNA: TGTGCCAGCAGCTTAGACCAGGCAAGGAATCAGCCCCAGCATTTT; CDR3: CASSLDQARNQPQHF